This T cell receptor (beta chain) was recorded in a study of T cells after yellow fever vaccination. Study summary: In the case of low-cell-number fractions, SMART-Seq v4 Ultra Low Input was used for preparation.

With regard to this clonotype: The antigen is undetermined.

Between the trimmed V and J ends, which lost 2 bases and 5 bases, there was a span of 12 bases. Germline V CDR1 and CDR2: MNHEY, SVGAGI. The CDR3 sequence is 14 residues long. Overall study findings and caveats: Reappearance after the booster was observed for most primary-vaccination clones (around 95% CD4, less than 90% CD8).

TCRdb itself ran the 5' RACE reads through MiXCR, one entry per CDR3 protein. The sample holds some 300,000 distinct CDR3 sequences, 8.7% seen once. This TCR came from a man between 18 and 29 years old who received the YFV17D yellow fever vaccine. The material was CD4+ T cells sorted from PBMCs, obtained 5 days after the yellow fever booster vaccination. This chain connects TRBV6-5 to TRBJ1-1; no reliable D call. CDR3: CASSYRSRRTEAFF. CDR3 coding DNA: TGTGCCAGCAGTTACAGGAGTCGACGGACTGAAGCTTTCTTT.